This T cell receptor (beta chain) emerged from a study of immune evolution from preneoplasia to lung adenocarcinoma. The overall study: HLA loss of heterozygosity: around 6.5% AIS, about 14% MIA, around 35% ADC, none AAH. Points from the study as a whole: Later-stage lesions appeared to have more T cells, more diversity, less clonality. Normal lung had the highest top T cell clone frequencies.

The germline CDR1 and CDR2 sequences are SGHRS and YFSETQ. V gave up 1 base and J gave up 7 bases, with 9 bases separating them. The CDR3 loop spans 13 amino acids. Turning to this clone: Its antigen remains unidentified.

Clones were read by immunoSEQ multiplex PCR, and TCRdb kept only the in-frame ones, dropping some. The data show thousands of clones, 84% seen once. The specimen sequenced was FFPE lung adenocarcinoma in situ tissue. The sequence came from an older donor with lung adenocarcinoma. This chain uses TRBV5-1 with TRBJ2-1, with D possibly called TRBD1 or TRBD2 (5 bases each). The CDR3 DNA reads TGCGCCAGCAGCTTGAGAGAGGGGAATGAGCAGTTCTTC. Translation gives CASSLREGNEQFF.